Listed here is a single TCR beta chain. TCRdb ran MiXCR on the RACE reads and lists one entry per CDR3 protein. The table has under 85,000 distinct CDR3 sequences, about a tenth seen once; the top ten hold around 6.8%. Time point described: patch test 2, 6 weeks after DPC sensitization. Noted treatment: therapeutic diphenylcyclopropenone sensitization with weekly scalp DPC. The sample belongs to a study of human T cells and chemical hapten exposure. The germline CDR1 and CDR2 sequences are KGHSH and LQKENI. Trimming took 3 bases from V and 1 from J, leaving 7 bases between them. The CDR3 covers 14 residues.

The rearrangement joins TRBV18 to TRBJ1-5; D remains unclear. This specimen was whole blood, taken in connection with sensitization to the hapten diphenylcyclopropenone (DPC). The clonotype comes from a woman aged 45 to 65 with alopecia areata. Some clones in this sample may be carry-over from other donors' samples. Here the CDR3 DNA reads TGTGCCAGCTCACCGGCACCAAGCAATCAGCCCCAGCATTTT. Translating gives CASSPAPSNQPQHF.